Listed below are T cell receptor beta chains from one sample, sequenced in a study of technical replicates of blood from a handful of donors. Sequencing was performed with immunoSEQ multiplex PCR; in TCRdb, only in-frame clones are kept and a portion is missing. The sample comprises tens of thousands of clones, around 95% of which are singletons, and approximately 0.24% rests with the top ten. Sequencing was carried out using T cells isolated from PBMCs. The receptors were gathered from a human donor in good health. CDR3s include the opening cysteine and the closing phenylalanine or tryptophan. A D gene is named only where the DNA matches it firmly. The size of a clone is reported for some rows only, either as once, few or many, or as a class for expanded clones.

d_call	v_call	clone_size	j_call	cdr3_aa	cdr3_nt
-	TRBV28	-	TRBJ1-2	CASSFEVNYGYTF	TGTGCCAGCAGTTTTGAGGTTAACTATGGCTACACCTTC
-	TRBV10-2	-	TRBJ2-7	CASDNSAGTEFYEQYF	TGCGCCAGCGACAACTCAGCCGGGACTGAGTTTTACGAGCAGTACTTC
TRBD1	TRBV5-6	-	TRBJ1-2	CASSLGTGTIYGYTF	TGTGCCAGCAGCCTTGGGACAGGGACCATTTATGGCTACACCTTC
-	TRBV7-9	-	TRBJ1-1	CASSLVGGIGTEAFF	TGTGCCAGCAGCTTAGTCGGGGGAATAGGCACTGAAGCTTTCTTT
-	TRBV7-9	-	TRBJ1-2	CASSRPRGGYGYTF	TGTGCCAGCAGCCGACCCAGGGGTGGGTATGGCTACACCTTC
TRBD1	TRBV9	-	TRBJ1-1	CASSALVTGDTEAFF	TGTGCCAGCAGCGCCCTAGTAACAGGGGACACTGAAGCTTTCTTT
TRBD1	TRBV19	-	TRBJ1-1	CASRTLDDREDEAFF	TGTGCCAGTAGAACCCTCGACGACAGGGAAGATGAAGCTTTCTTT
-	TRBV5-1	-	TRBJ2-1	CASSLSPDLDYNEQFF	TGCGCCAGCAGCTTGTCCCCCGACTTAGATTACAATGAGCAGTTCTTC
-	TRBV7-9	few	TRBJ2-7	CASSQAQGNREQYF	TGTGCCAGCAGTCAAGCACAGGGTAATCGCGAGCAGTACTTC
-	TRBV5-1	-	TRBJ1-1	CASSLSDSNIMNTEAFF	TGCGCCAGCAGCCTTTCGGACAGTAACATAATGAACACTGAAGCTTTCTTT
TRBD2	TRBV7-7	-	TRBJ2-1	CASSSHLQRGYGEQFF	TGTGCTAGCAGCTCCCATTTGCAGCGGGGGTACGGTGAGCAGTTCTTC
-	TRBV30	-	TRBJ2-1	CAWSLIDGVSQYSTRVPSYNEQFF	TGTGCCTGGAGTTTAATAGATGGAGTGTCCCAGTATAGTACCAGGGTGCCGTCATACAATGAGCAGTTCTTC
TRBD1	TRBV6-1	-	TRBJ2-7	CASNDRGISYEQYF	TGTGCCAGCAACGACAGGGGAATCTCCTACGAGCAGTACTTC
TRBD2	TRBV30	-	TRBJ2-5	CAWGLAGGETQYF	TGTGCCTGGGGACTAGCGGGGGGGGAGACCCAGTACTTC
TRBD1	TRBV9	-	TRBJ2-5	CASSPGQGQETQYF	TGTGCCAGCAGCCCGGGACAGGGCCAAGAGACCCAGTACTTC
-	TRBV18	few	TRBJ1-5	CASSPSRVSNQPQHF	TGTGCCAGCTCACCTTCCAGGGTGAGCAATCAGCCCCAGCATTTT
TRBD1	TRBV29-1	-	TRBJ1-2	CSVGGQGGYGYTF	TGCAGCGTGGGAGGACAGGGAGGCTATGGCTACACCTTC
TRBD1	TRBV14	once	TRBJ2-7	CASSQDGTGLSYEQYF	TGTGCCAGCAGCCAAGATGGGACAGGCCTCTCCTACGAGCAGTACTTC
TRBD1	TRBV29-1	-	TRBJ1-1	CSVPRTGNTEAFF	TGCAGCGTCCCTCGGACAGGGAACACTGAAGCTTTCTTT
TRBD1	TRBV5-1	-	TRBJ2-7	CASSLSPGQGPTRTYEQYF	TGCGCCAGCAGCTTGTCCCCTGGACAGGGCCCCACCCGTACCTACGAGCAGTACTTC
-	TRBV29-1	-	TRBJ2-1	CSVSASPYNEQFF	TGCAGCGTTTCGGCTAGCCCCTACAATGAGCAGTTCTTC
TRBD2	TRBV5-4	-	TRBJ2-5	CASSWGLAGGNQETQYF	TGTGCCAGCAGCTGGGGACTAGCGGGGGGAAACCAAGAGACCCAGTACTTC
-	TRBV6-5	-	TRBJ2-1	CASSYSSGNHEQFF	TGTGCCAGCAGTTACTCATCGGGGAACCATGAGCAGTTCTTC
TRBD2	TRBV6-1	-	TRBJ2-7	CASSAASGNIYEQYF	TGTGCCAGCAGTGCGGCTAGCGGGAATATCTACGAGCAGTACTTC
-	TRBV27	-	TRBJ2-7	CASSHPRQGPYEQYF	TGTGCCAGCAGCCACCCAAGGCAGGGCCCCTACGAGCAGTACTTC